This paragraph covers one T cell receptor (beta chain) sequence. Its antigen is still unknown. The length of the CDR3 is 12 residues. The germline V and J ends were trimmed by 5 bases and 3 bases, with 6 bases remaining between them. CDR1 and CDR2 (germline): SGDLS, YYNGEE. This sample is part of a study of cytomegalovirus exposure and HLA in healthy donors. The data were produced by immunoSEQ multiplex PCR, yet TCRdb's version contains in-frame clones alone and is incomplete. Here the sample spans some 200,000 clones, roughly 84% being singletons. General study findings and limits: Most TCR sequences were rare, but some public TCRs occurred in many donors. The authors enumerated around 150 TCR beta chains as linked to cytomegalovirus. Per published reports, the classifier diagnosed cytomegalovirus status with high specificity and sensitivity. The TCR clusters that emerged in the first cohort tended, a later analysis found, to co-occur in the roughly 130 validation repertoires.

This rearrangement joins TRBV9 to TRBJ1-3, with D unclear. This receptor was identified in a woman aged 18-35 years in good health and CMV-seropositive. Material: PBMCs. As DNA, the CDR3 is TGTGCCAGCAGTGGAGGTGGAAACACCATATATTTT. Translated: CASSGGGNTIYF.